The source of this T cell receptor beta chain is a study of blood T cell repertoires in COVID-19. The wider study: Specimens from acute and convalescent COVID-19 originated in the United States, Italy and Spain. PBMCs, B-cell-depleted T cells, or T cells were the source of the cDNA or gDNA that made up the material.

Using immunoSEQ multiplex PCR, the repertoire was profiled, and TCRdb retains in-frame clones only, with some absent. The sample records some 150,000 clones, nearly 80% being singletons. Trimming removed 6 bases at V and 8 bases at J, with 14 bases between. This CDR3 has 13 amino acids. The germline gives CDR1 SNHLY, CDR2 FYNNEI. The TCR originated in a woman aged 80 or over with acute or convalescent COVID-19. Sequenced sample: peripheral blood. The chain couples TRBV2 to TRBJ1-5, with D unclear. The CDR3 protein is CASSPLEMEPQHF. As DNA, the CDR3 is TGTGCCAGCAGCCCCTTAGAGATGGAGCCCCAGCATTTT.